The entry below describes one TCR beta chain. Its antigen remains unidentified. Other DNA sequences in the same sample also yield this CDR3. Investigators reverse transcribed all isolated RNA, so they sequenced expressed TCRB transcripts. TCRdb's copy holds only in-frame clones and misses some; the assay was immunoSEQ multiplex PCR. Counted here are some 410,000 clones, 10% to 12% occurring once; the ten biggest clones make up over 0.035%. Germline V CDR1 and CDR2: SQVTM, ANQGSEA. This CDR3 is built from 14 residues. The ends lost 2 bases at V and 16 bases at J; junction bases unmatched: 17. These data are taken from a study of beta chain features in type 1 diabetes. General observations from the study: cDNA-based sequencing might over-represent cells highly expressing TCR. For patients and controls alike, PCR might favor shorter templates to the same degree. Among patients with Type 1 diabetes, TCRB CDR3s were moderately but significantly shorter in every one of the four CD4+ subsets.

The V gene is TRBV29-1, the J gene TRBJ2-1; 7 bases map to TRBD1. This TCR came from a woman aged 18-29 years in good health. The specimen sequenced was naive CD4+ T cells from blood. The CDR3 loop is CSVENAGGAFATFF. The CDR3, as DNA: TGCAGCGTTGAAAACGCAGGGGGAGCTTTCGCGACCTTCTTC.